The T cell receptor beta chain described here comes from a study of healthy donors' naive CD4 and CD8 T cells. Naive CD4+ cells were sorted as CD4+CD8-CD45RO-CD45RA+; naive CD8+ as CD8+CD4-CD45RA+CD27bright. V lost 5 bases and J lost 5, with 18 bases in between. The CDR3 loop spans 15 amino acids. Germline V gene data show CDR1 as MNHEY and CDR2 as SMNVEV (reference sequence). Starting from approximately 500 ng of total RNA, TCR libraries were made with linear amplification. Each CDR3 protein is one row after TCRdb ran MiXCR on the reads. The sample holds about 180,000 distinct CDR3 sequences, about 76% seen once.

This sequence originates from a pool of human donors in good health; the sample pools cells from several healthy donors. The chain is built from TRBV27 and TRBJ1-2, with D possibly matching TRBD1 (6 bases). Sequencing was performed on naive CD4+ and CD8+ T cells sorted from blood, pooled from several donors. This chain's CDR3 is CASSPTGWSGYGYTF. CDR3 nucleotide sequence: TGTGCCAGCAGTCCTACAGGGTGGTCGGGGTATGGCTACACCTTC.